The subject of this entry is one T cell receptor (beta chain). No cognate antigen has been identified for it. Qualities for individual bases were not recorded, and no much larger clone is one base off. The cohort was made up of under 800 healthy bone marrow donors. Cohort members were all nominally healthy when sampled, although unrecorded immune exposures were likely present. The donor was CMV seropositive and belonged to the group of 250 to 300 seropositive cohort members. A peripheral blood sample was collected from each donor, and TCR beta sequencing was performed on peripheral blood mononuclear cells. Genomic DNA was extracted from the blood cell samples with the Qiagen DNeasy Blood Extraction Kit. These data come from a study of cytomegalovirus exposure and HLA in healthy donors (dated by TCRdb to the late 2010s). For context, the study as a whole: An earlier analysis of approximately 640 of the donors reported more than 250 Gb of sequence data and 100 million to 130 million unique TCR beta sequences from roughly 200 million T cells. An early release covering about 600 HLA-typed donors comprised roughly 300 gigabases of sequencing data and approximately 85 million unique TCR sequences. Of the roughly 410 genotyped donors, approximately 80% were placed in the genetic ancestry cluster associated with self-reported Caucasian donors. The aim of the study was to test whether cataloging public T cell receptors could identify signatures of past pathogen exposure. Using immunosequencing, the study profiled T cell repertoires from about 620 subjects and related those repertoires to cytomegalovirus serostatus. Besides the first cohort of 666 subjects, a separate validation cohort made up of roughly 120 different subjects was used. To predict cytomegalovirus infection status, the study combined high-throughput TCR immunosequencing, statistical association of individual TCRs with disease status, and machine learning. In a later analysis, previously published TCR beta repertoires from 500 to 750 donors were re-analyzed and high-resolution HLA genotyping was added so that TCR occurrence patterns could be studied. The later analysis used no new phenotypic data to find candidate immune exposures, relying instead on TCR beta sequences and their occurrence across donors. In an earlier analysis of over 550 of the donors, high-throughput TCR beta sequencing was used to judge whether each TCR beta V gene segment behaved as functional or pseudogenic. Donor age, sex, ethnicity and CMV serostatus were compiled together with the repertoire data. A later genetic analysis took genome-wide SNP genotypes for about 55% of the roughly 700 donors and used that subset as a discovery cohort. All discovery cohort repertoires had been generated on a single sequencing platform. HLA typing included class I and class II loci at four-digit resolution. Typing coverage varied by locus: roughly 629-630 donors for A, B, C, DRB1 and DQB1; more than 500 for DQA1; around 610 for DPA1; around 450 for DPB1. Roughly 5 DR-DQ haplotypes were handled as single units for association and clustering because linkage in the cohort was strong. Across around 400 genotyped donors of the cohort, an average of 235,054 unique TCR beta nucleotide sequences per donor were sequenced, and roughly 20% of those sequences were non-productive. Here is what the overall study found, with its caveats: In a later analysis, several top co-occurrence clusters were reported to appear linked to parvovirus B19, influenza, CMV and Epstein-Barr virus. Strong co-occurrence of HLA alleles, especially DR and DQ, made assigning TCR associations to individual alleles difficult. The sequencing pipeline was judged likely to have produced a cluster of highly shared sequence variants as a technical artifact. A further reported finding was that TCR beta sequences accurately predicted the HLA-A and HLA-B alleles for most subjects in the first cohort. A later analysis found that most CMV-associated TCR beta chains appeared HLA-restricted, with HLA associations seemingly driven largely by CMV exposure. While some public TCRs were present in many individuals, most TCR sequences turned up only very rarely across donors. Linkage disequilibrium might explain the correlated functional status among segregating V segments, but an unknown experimental factor could not be excluded. Roughly uniform sequencing depth across donors was assumed in presence/absence analyses, although this assumption may not hold. HLA typing was unavailable for some donors at each locus, so association tests used only the typed subset. Specific HLA alleles were associated with 15,000 to 20,000 TCR beta sequences at a false discovery rate of 0.05 in a later analysis. Cytomegalovirus status was reported to be diagnosed by the classifier with high specificity and sensitivity in both the original and validation cohorts. V-gene and J-gene trimming of TCR beta chains was associated with a missense DCLRE1C variant in a later genetic analysis, and the association was replicated in an independent cohort. Compared with equally common non-associated chains, HLA-associated TCR beta chains in a later analysis were more clonally expanded and had lower generation probabilities. A later analysis found that TCR association rates varied across HLA loci, with DRB1 alleles showing the most associated TCRs and HLA-C alleles the fewest. In vitro tests confirmed that a few of the cytomegalovirus-associated TCR beta chains recognize cytomegalovirus antigens. Only TCR beta chains were sequenced in this cohort, and the absence of alpha or paired-chain data limited detectable features. The authors suggested that the approach could potentially be extended to other disease states and immunological phenotypes. The only immune exposure information available for the cohort was CMV serostatus. The study listed around 160 TCR beta chains as associated with cytomegalovirus. In an earlier analysis of 500 to 650 of the donors, most TCR beta V segments appeared in productive rearrangements about 87% or about 30% of the time, broadly matching IMGT annotations. Over 15 rarely observed V segments, including chromosome 9 orphons, were excluded from the earlier analysis of several hundred of the donors because counts were too low. Compared with the approximately 700-donor mean, donors in an Asian-associated ancestry cluster had fewer N-insertions in productive TCRs, according to a later genetic analysis.

Library construction relied on the immunoSEQ multiplex PCR assay. A mixture of 60 forward primers for TCR Vbeta segments and 13 reverse primers for TCR Jbeta segments was used in the multiplex PCR. The CDR3 region of rearranged TCR beta genes was amplified from genomic DNA with a multiplex PCR assay. Amplified TCR beta libraries were sequenced as 87-base-pair reads on the Illumina HiSeq System. Per the source publication's procedure: In a later analysis, about 80 million unique TCR beta chains were counted across the approximately 620 repertoires, and approximately 9.9 million of these chains were shared by at least two donors. To remove PCR and sequencing errors, raw reads were error-corrected and collapsed into unique sequences using a nearest-neighbor algorithm that merged closely related sequences. Alignment of CDR3 sequences to IMGT reference sequences was used to assign V, D and J gene segments. For a sequence to be retained, at least a six-nucleotide match to both a V gene segment and a J gene segment was required. A rearrangement was called productive if the CDR3 had no stop codons and remained in frame with V and J, and every other rearrangement was called non-productive. Following IMGT convention, CDR3 was defined as the stretch from the second conserved V-encoded cysteine up to the conserved J-encoded phenylalanine. The earlier analysis of fewer than 700 of the donors excluded sequences that lacked an unambiguous match to a single V gene segment. In an earlier analysis of approximately 590 of the donors, V segments were called functional above 56.7% productive rearrangements and were called segregating when the between-donor standard deviation exceeded 5%. A statistical classification framework was built for diagnosing cytomegalovirus status from the catalog of TCR beta chain sequences. In a later analysis, TCR nucleotide sequences were compared against IMGT/GENE-DB human TR gene sequences so that V and J genes could be assigned. Using the TCRdist pipeline, a later analysis assigned CDR3 sequences along with most-parsimonious VDJ recombination scenarios. In a later analysis, each TCR beta chain was defined by its CDR3 amino acid sequence together with its V-gene family, and reads lacking a unique V-gene family were excluded. To address suspected cross-contamination and a sequencing artifact, a later analysis removed 592 highly shared, low-generation-probability nucleotide sequences. In a later analysis, a clonal expansion index was calculated for each public chain from normalized within-repertoire ranks of inferred template counts. Generation probabilities in a later analysis came from a VDJ recombination model fitted to out-of-frame rearrangements, and those results were checked against IGoR. In a later analysis, hypergeometric tests were used to score TCR-TCR, TCR-HLA and TCR-CMV co-occurrence, with a repertoire-size bias correction applied to TCR pairs. A later analysis estimated false discovery rates by permuting HLA or CMV assignments 20 times. In a later analysis, co-occurring TCRs were grouped using DBSCAN, and TCRdist sequence similarity was added for clustering within HLA-allele-positive subsets. Co-occurrence clustering excluded repertoires with fewer than 30,000 or more than 120,000 public chains, plus five with anomalous nucleotide sharing. This is the immuneACCESS table as TCRdb keeps it, with only in-frame sequences that have V and J called. A part of the clones is gone; compared with another copy, unresolved V genes explain less than half, and the rest is unexplained. V and J calls and clone size are as listed in that table; D and trimming were resolved from the DNA. This sample is represented by about 160,000 clones; roughly 80% of them were singletons. In total, the top ten clones hold 0.96% of the sample.

The specimen was PBMCs. The TCR was taken from a girl aged 2 to 10 in good health and CMV-seropositive.

The sequenced DNA is TGCGCCAGCAGCTTGGGCCTAGACAGGCCTAACTATGGCTACACCTTC. Its translation is CASSLGLDRPNYGYTF. Recombination linked TRBV5-1 to TRBJ1-2; the D gene is possibly TRBD1, with 6 bases matching. V is clipped by 0 bases and J by 0 bases, and the sequence between their germline boundaries is 12 bases long. The CDR3 starts with the cysteine, ends with the phenylalanine, and has 16 residues. Only the CDR3 portion is preserved as DNA: 48 bases, with reading frame beginning at the first base. The germline V gene provides CDR1 SGHRS and CDR2 YFSETQ.